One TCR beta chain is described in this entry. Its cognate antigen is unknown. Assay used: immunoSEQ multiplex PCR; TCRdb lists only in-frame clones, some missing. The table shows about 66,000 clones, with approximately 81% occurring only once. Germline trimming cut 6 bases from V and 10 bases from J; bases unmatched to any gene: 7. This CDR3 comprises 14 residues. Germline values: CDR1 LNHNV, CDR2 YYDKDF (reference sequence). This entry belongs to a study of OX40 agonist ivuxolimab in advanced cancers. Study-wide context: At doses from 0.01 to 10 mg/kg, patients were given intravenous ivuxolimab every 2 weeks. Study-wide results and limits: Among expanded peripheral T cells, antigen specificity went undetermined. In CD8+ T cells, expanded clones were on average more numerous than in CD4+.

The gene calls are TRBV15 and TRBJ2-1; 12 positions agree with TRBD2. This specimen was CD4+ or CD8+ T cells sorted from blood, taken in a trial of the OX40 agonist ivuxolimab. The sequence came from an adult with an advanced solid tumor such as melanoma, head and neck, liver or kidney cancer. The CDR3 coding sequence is TGTGCCACCAGTAAAAGGACTAGCGGGGCCGAGCAGTTCTTC. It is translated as CATSKRTSGAEQFF.